This TCR beta chain was identified during a study of T cell changes during pregnancy in multiple sclerosis. Only in-frame clones appear in the TCRdb table, and some are missing; sequencing was by immunoSEQ multiplex PCR. The sample holds about 48,000 clones; almost 95% are singletons and the top ten take roughly 0.85%. The V gene end was trimmed by 0 bases and the J gene end by 7 bases; junction bases not matched to a gene: 9. CDR3 length: 17 residues. Germline assignment: CDR1 ENHRY and CDR2 SYGVKD. V and J are TRBV10-3 and TRBJ2-5, with 12 bases that match TRBD2. The clonotype comes from a female donor in good health, enrolled as a control in a pregnancy study. This specimen consisted of CD4+ T cells from peripheral blood mononuclear cells, obtained in the second trimester of pregnancy. In DNA, the CDR3 is TGTGCCATCAGTGAGTCTCTAGCGGGAGGGCCCCTAGGGACCCAGTACTTC. Its protein product is CAISESLAGGPLGTQYF.